Sequencing of this T cell receptor (beta chain) was carried out in a study of T cell changes during pregnancy in multiple sclerosis. The data were produced by immunoSEQ multiplex PCR, yet TCRdb's version contains in-frame clones alone and is incomplete. The data hold approximately 40,000 clones, with about 87% observed a single time. The CDR3 runs to 18 residues. Losses at the gene ends were 4 bases for V and 1 base for J; bases not matched to a gene: 12. Germline CDR1 reads MDHEN; CDR2 reads SYDVKM. The specimen was CD4+ T cells from peripheral blood mononuclear cells, collected in the second trimester of pregnancy. This TCR was sampled from a female donor with multiple sclerosis, enrolled in a pregnancy study. This chain joins TRBV28 and TRBJ1-3; TRBD1 matches at 8 bases. The CDR3 reads CASSSHIGQGLSGNTIYF. The CDR3 coding sequence is TGTGCCAGCAGTTCCCACATCGGACAGGGATTGTCTGGAAACACCATATATTTT. Combining the CDR3 with reference TRBV28 and TRBJ1-3 gives the whole variable domain DVKVTQSSRYLVKRTGEKVFLECVQDMDHENMFWYRQDPGLGLRLIYFSYDVKMKEKGDIPEGYSVSREKKERFSLILESASTNQTSMYLCASSSHIGQGLSGNTIYFGEGSWLTVV.